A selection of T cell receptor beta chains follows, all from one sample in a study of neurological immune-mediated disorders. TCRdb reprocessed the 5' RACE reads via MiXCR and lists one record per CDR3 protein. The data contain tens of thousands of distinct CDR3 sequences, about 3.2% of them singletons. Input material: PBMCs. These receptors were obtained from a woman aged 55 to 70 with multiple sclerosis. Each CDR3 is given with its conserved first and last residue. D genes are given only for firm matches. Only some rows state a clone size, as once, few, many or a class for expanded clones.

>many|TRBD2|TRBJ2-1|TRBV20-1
CSARRASGGLAYNEQFF
TGCAGTGCCCGGCGGGCTAGCGGGGGCCTGGCCTACAATGAGCAGTTCTTC
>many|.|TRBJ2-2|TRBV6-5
CASSYAGLSTGELFF
TGTGCCAGCAGTTACGCGGGCCTTAGCACCGGGGAGCTGTTTTTT
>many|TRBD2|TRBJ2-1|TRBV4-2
CASSQPPGTSGGPLNEQFF
TGTGCCAGCAGCCAACCGCCGGGGACTAGCGGGGGCCCCCTCAATGAGCAGTTCTTC
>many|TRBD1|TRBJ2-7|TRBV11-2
CASSLDRDRSYEQYF
TGTGCCAGCAGCTTAGACCGGGACAGGTCATACGAGCAGTACTTC
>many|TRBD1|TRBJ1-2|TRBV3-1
CASSQRDRGGYGYTF
TGTGCCAGCAGCCAACGGGACAGGGGAGGCTATGGCTACACCTTC
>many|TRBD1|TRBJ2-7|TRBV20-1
CSAPGQGFDEQYF
TGCAGTGCGCCCGGACAGGGGTTCGACGAGCAGTACTTC
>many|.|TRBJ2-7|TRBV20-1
CSAVPDPGAYEQYF
TGCAGTGCCGTCCCAGATCCAGGGGCCTACGAGCAGTACTTC
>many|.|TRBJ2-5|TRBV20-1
CSAHNWALDQETQYF
TGCAGTGCACACAACTGGGCGTTGGACCAAGAGACCCAGTACTTC
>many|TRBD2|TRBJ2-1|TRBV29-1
CSVGGLAGETYNEQFF
TGCAGCGTTGGGGGGCTAGCGGGGGAAACTTACAATGAGCAGTTCTTC
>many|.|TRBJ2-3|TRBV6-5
CASSYGNRGTDTQYF
TGTGCCAGCAGTTACGGTAACAGGGGCACAGATACGCAGTATTTT
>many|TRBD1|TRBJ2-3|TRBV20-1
CSASPGQGPDTQYF
TGCAGTGCTAGTCCGGGACAGGGTCCAGATACGCAGTATTTT
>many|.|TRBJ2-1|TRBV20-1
CSASDGYEQFF
TGCAGTGCTAGTGACGGGTATGAGCAGTTCTTC
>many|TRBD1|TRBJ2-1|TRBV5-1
CASSLRTGGGNEQFF
TGCGCCAGCAGCTTGCGGACAGGGGGCGGAAATGAGCAGTTCTTC
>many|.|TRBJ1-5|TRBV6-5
CASSYSRDSNQPQHF
TGTGCCAGCAGTTACTCTAGGGACAGCAATCAGCCCCAGCATTTT
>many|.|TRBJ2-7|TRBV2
CAGIRGERSYEQYF
TGTGCCGGAATCCGTGGGGAAAGATCGTACGAGCAGTACTTC
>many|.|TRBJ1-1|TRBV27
CASSFQGLPLEAFF
TGTGCCAGCAGTTTCCAAGGGTTACCCTTAGAAGCTTTCTTT
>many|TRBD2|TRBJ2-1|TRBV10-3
CAISEGLAVDEQFF
TGTGCCATCAGTGAGGGACTAGCGGTGGATGAGCAGTTCTTC
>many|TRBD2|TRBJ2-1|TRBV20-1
CSARDVLGGGRYNEQFF
TGCAGTGCTAGAGACGTGTTAGGCGGCGGGAGGTACAATGAGCAGTTCTTC
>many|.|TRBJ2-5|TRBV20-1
CSASNSGRKTQYF
TGCAGTGCTAGTAATTCAGGGAGGAAGACCCAGTACTTC
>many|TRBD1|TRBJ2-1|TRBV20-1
CSARHPGGGTGPTNEQFF
TGCAGTGCTAGACACCCGGGTGGGGGGACAGGGCCGACGAATGAGCAGTTCTTC
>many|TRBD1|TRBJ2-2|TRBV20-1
CSATDRGSTGELFF
TGCAGTGCTACCGACAGGGGGAGCACCGGGGAGCTGTTTTTT
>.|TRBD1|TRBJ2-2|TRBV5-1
CASSPPGQGLTGELFF
TGCGCCAGCAGCCCTCCGGGACAGGGTCTTACCGGGGAGCTGTTTTTT
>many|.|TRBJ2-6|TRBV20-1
CSARDQGGHSGANVLTF
TGCAGTGCTAGAGATCAAGGGGGGCACTCTGGGGCCAACGTCCTGACTTTC
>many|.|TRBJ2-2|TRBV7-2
CASSLGSLTGELFF
TGTGCCAGCAGCTTAGGTTCTCTCACCGGGGAGCTGTTTTTT
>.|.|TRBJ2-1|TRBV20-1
CSARDGVLYEQFF
TGTAGTGCTAGAGATGGGGTTCTCTACGAGCAGTTCTTC
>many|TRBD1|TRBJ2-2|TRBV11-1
CASTERSNIQGANTGELFF
TGTGCCAGCACCGAGCGCTCGAACATCCAGGGGGCGAACACCGGGGAGCTGTTTTTT
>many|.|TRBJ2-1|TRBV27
CASSLLPGSSYNEQFF
TGTGCCAGCAGTTTATTACCCGGTAGCTCCTACAATGAGCAGTTCTTC
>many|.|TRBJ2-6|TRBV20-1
CSARVFGAAGANVLTF
TGCAGTGCTAGGGTTTTTGGCGCAGCTGGGGCCAACGTCCTGACTTTC
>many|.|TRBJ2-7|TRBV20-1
CSARSDSYEQYF
TGCAGTGCTAGATCGGACAGCTACGAGCAGTACTTC
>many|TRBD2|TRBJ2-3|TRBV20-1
CSADSRASGASTDTQYF
TGCAGTGCCGACTCCAGGGCTAGCGGGGCTAGCACAGATACGCAGTATTTT
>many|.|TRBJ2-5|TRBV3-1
CASSYFGPQETQYF
TGTGCCAGCAGCTATTTCGGACCGCAAGAGACCCAGTACTTC
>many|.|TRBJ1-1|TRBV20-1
CSARVAGPVNTEAFF
TGCAGTGCTAGAGTGGCGGGGCCGGTTAACACTGAAGCTTTCTTT
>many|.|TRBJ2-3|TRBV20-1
CSASGGAADTQYF
TGCAGTGCTAGTGGGGGGGCGGCAGATACGCAGTATTTT
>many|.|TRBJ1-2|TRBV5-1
CASSPGGTSNYGYTF
TGCGCCAGCAGCCCCGGGGGGACATCTAACTATGGCTACACCTTC
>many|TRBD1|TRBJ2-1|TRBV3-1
CASSQMGQGLNEQFF
TGTGCCAGCAGCCAAATGGGACAGGGACTTAATGAGCAGTTCTTC
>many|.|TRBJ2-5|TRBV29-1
CSGRGGQETQYF
TGCAGTGGCAGGGGAGGTCAAGAGACCCAGTACTTC
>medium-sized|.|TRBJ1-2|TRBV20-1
CSAREGLRAGYTF
TGCAGTGCTAGAGAAGGACTGAGGGCTGGCTACACCTTC
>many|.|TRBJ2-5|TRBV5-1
CASSLGREETQYF
TGCGCCAGCAGCTTGGGCAGAGAAGAGACCCAGTACTTC
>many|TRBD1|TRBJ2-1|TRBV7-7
CASSKDRLTANEQFF
TGTGCCAGCAGCAAGGACAGGTTGACTGCCAATGAGCAGTTCTTC
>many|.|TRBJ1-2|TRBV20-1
CSAREGQGMGYTF
TGCAGTGCTAGAGAGGGGCAGGGTATGGGCTACACCTTC
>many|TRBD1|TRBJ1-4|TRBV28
CASSSPGQGNEKLFF
TGTGCCAGCAGCTCCCCGGGACAGGGCAATGAAAAACTGTTTTTT